This paragraph covers one TCR beta chain sequence. The antigen it recognizes is unknown. No base quality information exists; no much larger clone differs at one position. This sample is part of a study of CD8 T cells in ankylosing spondylitis (dated by TCRdb to about 2017). About the study as a whole: To find TCR variants linked to disease, the study profiled T cell receptor beta repertoires in ankylosing spondylitis patients and healthy donors. The full study cohort comprised approximately 23 ankylosing spondylitis patients and 85 to 120 healthy donors. Peripheral blood was sampled, and synovial fluid was additionally collected from ankylosing spondylitis patients.

Instrument on record: Illumina HiSeq 2500. Quantitative 5'-RACE with molecular barcodes was the method used to prepare the TCR beta libraries. Under the source paper's analysis protocol: A new computational method based on a probabilistic model of VDJ rearrangement was used to identify disease-linked TCR variants. The raw public data were reprocessed by TCRdb itself: fastp quality trimming at Q25, MiXCR clonotype calling, in-frame beta chains only. Rows with a matching CDR3 protein are joined into one entry that keeps the most common DNA and genes. What appears here as the V and J calls and clone size reflects TCRdb's work, not the paper's. The sample table contains hundreds of thousands of distinct CDR3 sequences; only one count was recorded for roughly 12% of them. The ten top clones hold more than 0.5% of the sample. Results the study describes overall, beyond this receptor: In peripheral blood, the disease-linked clones were found at relatively low frequencies and had a CD8+ phenotype. Some motif variants were previously reported in synovial fluid and blood of reactive arthritis patients, suggesting common disease-initiation mechanisms. Blood from ankylosing spondylitis patients appeared to be characterized by a TCR beta motif made up of about 8 highly homologous amino acid variants. The disease-linked clones were reported to be significantly enriched in matched synovial fluid samples from ankylosing spondylitis patients.

As encoded in the germline V gene, CDR1 is MNHNS while CDR2 is SASEGT. Clipping removes 7 bases from V and 7 bases from J, with 13 as the unmatched junction base count. Counted from cysteine to phenylalanine, this CDR3 has 14 amino acids. Left in the record is the CDR3 DNA by itself, 42 bases read in frame from the first base. Sequenced material: blood, either unsorted or a sorted T cell fraction (not recorded which). The chain is encoded by TRBV6-1 joined to TRBJ2-7; 7 middle bases align to TRBD1. The TCR originated in a male donor with ankylosing spondylitis. The bases are TGTGCCAGCAATAGTTTTAACAGGGGTCGGGAGCAGTACTTC. This yields the protein CASNSFNRGREQYF.